Each of the 27 T cell receptor beta chains below was sequenced from the same sample in a study of T cell clonotyping in hematopoietic cell transplantation. TCRdb keeps only in-frame clones here, not all; method: immunoSEQ multiplex PCR. In the table there are over 10,000 clones, over 80% of which are singletons. Time point reported: recipient sample about 28 days before transplant, after cytoreduction. The sample consisted of peripheral blood mononuclear cells, taken before stem cell transplant. Source of these receptors: a man aged 60 to 69 with acute myeloid leukemia. Some clones in this sample may be carry-over from other donors' samples.

The chain is built from TRBV7-9 and TRBJ1-2; weak D call: TRBD1 (6 bases). The CDR3 totals 14 residues. Trimming removed 1 base at V and 4 bases at J, with 10 bases between. CDR1 and CDR2 (germline): SEHNR, FQNEAQ (reference sequence). CDR3 loop: CASSLDPGAYGYTF. The DNA for the CDR3 is TGTGCCAGCAGCTTAGATCCGGGGGCCTATGGCTACACCTTC.

DNA of the CDR3: TGTGCCAGCAGCTTAGGGGTGGGGAATACTGAAGCTTTCTTT. It yields the protein CASSLGVGNTEAFF. V and J are TRBV7-6 and TRBJ1-1; D remains ambiguous. Germline CDR1 and CDR2: SGHVS and FNYEAQ. The CDR3 has 14 residues. The V end lost 1 base, the J end lost 5 bases, and 11 bases lay between the germline ends.

The V and J genes are TRBV6-1 and TRBJ1-5, with D tentatively TRBD1 (5 bases). Trimming shortened V by 0 bases and J by 6 bases, and 15 bases separated the two germline ends. The CDR3 runs to 16 residues. CDR1 MNHNS and CDR2 SASEGT come from the germline V gene. Here the CDR3 DNA reads TGTGCCAGCAGTGAAGCGCTGGGGCAGGGCAGTCAGCCCCAGCATTTT. Amino acids: CASSEALGQGSQPQHF.

The chain has TRBV14 and TRBJ2-3; 9 bases fit TRBD1. Trimming at V came to 2 bases and at J to 4 bases, leaving 7 bases not matched to a gene. CDR1 and CDR2 from the germline V gene are SGHDN and FVKESK. The CDR3 extends over 16 amino acids. Here the CDR3 DNA reads TGTGCCAGCAGCCAATTCGCGACAGGGGGTGCAGATACGCAGTATTTT. Protein: CASSQFATGGADTQYF.

The chain combines TRBV9 with TRBJ1-2, with D perhaps TRBD1 (6 bases). CDR1 and CDR2 (germline): SGDLS, YYNGEE. CDR3 length equals 16 residues. V lost 0 bases to trimming and J lost 0 bases, with 12 bases between them. The CDR3 spells CASSVVPDRANYGYTF. The DNA for the CDR3 is TGTGCCAGCAGCGTAGTTCCGGACAGAGCTAACTATGGCTACACCTTC.

This rearrangement joins TRBV6-5 to TRBJ2-7, with TRBD1 identical over 7 bases. V gave up 8 bases and J gave up 2 bases; unmatched junction bases: 3. The CDR3 totals 12 residues. Germline V lookup: CDR1 MNHEY, CDR2 SVGAGI. The CDR3 sequence: CASHRGTYEQYF. The CDR3 region has the DNA TGTGCCAGCCACAGGGGAACCTACGAGCAGTACTTC.

The genes are TRBV18 and TRBJ2-1; tentative D call: TRBD1 (5 bases). Germline CDR1 is KGHSH and CDR2 is LQKENI. The CDR3 length is 15 residues. Deletions cut 0 bases from V and 0 bases from J, with 6 bases between. The CDR3: CASSPPGHSYNEQFF. For the CDR3, the DNA is TGTGCCAGCTCACCACCAGGACACTCCTACAATGAGCAGTTCTTC. The variable domain in full, with the rest retrieved from reference TRBV18 and TRBJ2-1, is NAGVMQNPRHLVRRRGQEARLRCSPMKGHSHVYWYRQLPEEGLKFMVYLQKENIIDESGMPKERFSAEFPKEGPSILRIQQVVRGDSAAYFCASSPPGHSYNEQFFGPGTRLTVL.

V is TRBV7-9 and J is TRBJ2-3; TRBD2 might be the D (6 bases). V shed 2 bases and J shed 5 bases, with 14 bases lying between them. Germline V CDR1 and CDR2: SEHNR, FQNEAQ (reference sequence). The CDR3 contains 15 residues. The CDR3 region is CASSLSSSVEDTQYF. For the CDR3, the DNA is TGTGCCAGCAGCTTAAGTTCTAGCGTTGAAGATACGCAGTATTTT.

The rearrangement links TRBV14 to TRBJ1-1, with D unresolved. Germline lookup yields CDR1 SGHDN and CDR2 FVKESK. V was trimmed by 4 bases and J by 1 base, leaving 7 bases between them. This CDR3 is 13 amino acids long. In DNA form, the CDR3 reads TGTGCCAGCAGCCGTACCACGAACACTGAAGCTTTCTTT. It yields the protein CASSRTTNTEAFF.

This clone has just a few counts. The chain uses TRBV6-5 and TRBJ1-1, with 10 bases that match TRBD1. J lost 1 base, V lost 7 bases, and 6 bases had no gene match. The V gene's germline CDR1 is MNHEY and CDR2 SVGAGI. The length of the CDR3 is 15 residues. The CDR3 reads CASTGDRGSNTEAFF. As DNA, the CDR3 is TGTGCCAGCACCGGGGACAGGGGCTCGAACACTGAAGCTTTCTTT.

This CDR3 is CASSQGLSGGAGLDTQYF. CDR3 bases: TGTGCCAGCAGCCAAGGTCTTAGCGGGGGGGCTGGTTTAGATACGCAGTATTTT. The J gene is TRBJ2-3, the V gene TRBV4-2; 11 bases align to TRBD2. V was pared by 1 base and J by 5 bases, with 11 bases of the junction left unmatched. The CDR3 totals 18 residues. CDR1 and CDR2 (germline): LGHNA, YNFKEQ.

This clone was seen once. The J gene is TRBJ1-3, the V gene TRBV5-4; no firm D call. Germline CDR1 is SGHNT and CDR2 is YYREEE (reference sequence). V was clipped by 5 bases and J by 0 bases, with 15 bases between them. The CDR3 extends over 16 amino acids. Here the CDR3 reads CASRLGTSDSGNTIYF. CDR3 coding DNA: TGTGCCAGCAGGCTGGGCACGTCTGACTCTGGAAACACCATATATTTT. The variable domain in full, completed from reference TRBV5-4 and TRBJ1-3, reads ETGVTQSPTHLIKTRGQQVTLRCSSQSGHNTVSWYQQALGQGPQFIFQYYREEENGRGNFPPRFSGLQFPNYSSELNVNALELDDSALYLCASRLGTSDSGNTIYFGEGSWLTVV.

The chain joins TRBV9 to TRBJ2-2; D not resolved. The CDR3 sequence is 16 residues long. V gave up 4 bases and J gave up 0 bases, with 13 bases separating them. CDR1 and CDR2 (germline): SGDLS, YYNGEE. CDR3: CASSSLGRANTGELFF. DNA of the CDR3: TGTGCCAGCAGCTCTCTGGGAAGGGCGAACACCGGGGAGCTGTTTTTT. Variable domain in full (rest from reference TRBV9 and TRBJ2-2): DSGVTQTPKHLITATGQRVTLRCSPRSGDLSVYWYQQSLDQGLQFLIQYYNGEERAKGNILERFSAQQFPDLHSELNLSSLELGDSALYFCASSSLGRANTGELFFGEGSRLTVL.

The chain combines TRBV20-1 with TRBJ2-5; no clear D gene. CDR1 DFQATT and CDR2 SNEGSKA come from the germline V gene (reference sequence). The CDR3 is 11 residues long. Trimming pared 0 bases from V and 6 bases from J, leaving 5 bases between. The CDR3 spells CSARDIQTQYF. CDR3 nucleotides: TGCAGTGCTAGAGATATCCAGACCCAGTACTTC.

V and J are TRBV19 and TRBJ2-1; TRBD2 matches 8 bases. CDR3 length equals 14 residues. After removal of 3 bases from V and 7 bases from J, the junction contained 5 bases not matched to a gene. The germline CDR1 and CDR2 sequences are LNHDA and SQIVND (reference sequence). The CDR3 sequence: CASSIGGGFNEQFF. Here the CDR3 DNA reads TGTGCCAGTAGTATTGGCGGGGGGTTTAATGAGCAGTTCTTC.

The chain is built from TRBV6-5 and TRBJ1-6, with D perhaps TRBD1 (6 bases). Germline CDR1 and CDR2: MNHEY and SVGAGI. The CDR3 runs to 15 residues. V shed 2 bases and J shed 7 bases, with 12 bases lying between them. CDR3 in DNA: TGTGCCAGCAGTTACCGGGGGCTTGGGAATTCACCCCTCCACTTT. This gives the protein CASSYRGLGNSPLHF.

Here the CDR3 DNA reads TGTGCCAGCAGCTTAGAGGAGGTCAGGGCTAATTCACCCCTCCACTTT. Protein product: CASSLEEVRANSPLHF. The chain employs TRBV7-2 and TRBJ1-6, with D perhaps matching TRBD1 (5 bases). Germline CDR1 SGHTA, CDR2 FQGNSA. The ends were cut back, 1 base at V and 6 bases at J, with 13 bases in the middle. CDR3 length: 16 amino acids.

The chain joins TRBV2 to TRBJ2-5; unclear D gene. From germline, CDR1 is SNHLY and CDR2 FYNNEI. The germline V and J ends were trimmed by 4 bases and 2 bases, with 2 bases remaining between them. This CDR3 contains 11 residues. The chain's CDR3 is CASSVQETQYF. In nucleotides, the CDR3 is TGTGCCAGCAGTGTACAAGAGACCCAGTACTTC.

This chain joins TRBV4-3 and TRBJ1-2; D not certain. Per the germline V gene, CDR1 is LGHNA and CDR2 is YSLEER. The V and J ends lost 0 bases and 3 bases respectively, with 8 bases between them. The CDR3 is made up of 14 amino acids. Here the CDR3 reads CASSQDFMDYGYTF. In DNA, the CDR3 is TGCGCCAGCAGCCAAGATTTCATGGACTATGGCTACACCTTC.

The gene calls are TRBV7-2 and TRBJ1-1; weak D call: TRBD1 (5 bases). The germline V gene has CDR1 SGHTA and CDR2 FQGNSA. This CDR3 region has 17 residues. Trimming removed 3 bases at V and 6 bases at J, with 23 bases between. CDR3 loop: CASSFYPNGALRSEAFF. The DNA for the CDR3 is TGTGCCAGCAGCTTCTACCCAAATGGGGCCCTTCGATCTGAAGCTTTCTTT.

The chain couples TRBV25-1 to TRBJ1-1, with a weak D call TRBD1 (5 bases). Deletions cut 6 bases from V and 2 bases from J, with 13 bases between. Germline loops: CDR1 MGHDK, CDR2 SYGVNS. This CDR3 is built from 14 residues. The CDR3 is CASRAGLRNTEAFF. As DNA, the CDR3 is TGTGCCAGCAGGGCGGGACTTCGAAACACTGAAGCTTTCTTT.

This clone occurred a few times. The CDR3 does not close with the conserved phenylalanine or tryptophan, likely indicating a read error. No DNA is shown, since the ends of the CDR3 on it are uncertain; the CDR3 is the one TCRdb lists. The V and J genes are TRBV2 and TRBJ1-4; the table's D gene call, TRBD1, was not cross checked with the DNA. In germline, CDR1 is SNHLY, CDR2 FYNNEI. Both ends counted, the CDR3 spans 10 residues. The CDR3 is CASSDGVALS.

This clone occurred once. The chain employs TRBV7-6 and TRBJ2-1; 8 nucleotides match TRBD1. The junction had 12 bases not matched to a gene; V was cut back by 5 bases and J by 3 bases. The CDR3 loop spans 17 amino acids. CDR1 is SGHVS and CDR2 is FNYEAQ in the germline V gene. This CDR3 is CASSSTDRGPFYNEQFF. As DNA, the CDR3 is TGTGCCAGCAGCAGTACTGACAGGGGTCCCTTCTACAATGAGCAGTTCTTC.

The chain is built from TRBV6-5 and TRBJ2-5; 8 nucleotides match TRBD2. With V trimmed by 10 bases and J by 5 bases, 12 bases remained unmatched. This CDR3 has 14 amino acids. The germline V gene has CDR1 MNHEY and CDR2 SVGAGI. The CDR3: CATLREGVLETQYF. In DNA form, the CDR3 reads TGTGCCACCCTCCGGGAGGGGGTTCTGGAGACCCAGTACTTC.

The gene calls are TRBV5-1 and TRBJ2-3; 15 bases are a match to TRBD2. J gave up 0 bases and V 7 bases, and 9 bases lay outside the gene matches. Germline V lookup: CDR1 SGHRS, CDR2 YFSETQ. The CDR3 sequence is 18 residues long. CDR3 nucleotides: TGCGCCAGCTGGTCCGGGGGACTAGCGGGGGGAAGCACAGATACGCAGTATTTT. This codes for CASWSGGLAGGSTDTQYF.

V gene TRBV4-1 combines with J gene TRBJ1-2; unclear D gene. This CDR3 contains 14 residues. V lost 0 bases to trimming and J lost 4 bases, with 9 bases between them. The V gene's germline CDR1 is MGHRA and CDR2 YSYEKL. The CDR3 loop is CASSQDQVVYGYTF. The CDR3 coding sequence is TGCGCCAGCAGCCAAGATCAAGTCGTCTATGGCTACACCTTC.

V usage is TRBV2 and J usage is TRBJ1-3, with no clear D. This CDR3 contains 16 residues. V lost 5 bases and J lost 0, with 14 bases in between. The V gene's germline CDR1 is SNHLY and CDR2 FYNNEI. CDR3 residues: CASSPEGGDSGNTIYF. In DNA form, the CDR3 reads TGTGCCAGCAGTCCTGAGGGAGGTGACTCTGGAAACACCATATATTTT.